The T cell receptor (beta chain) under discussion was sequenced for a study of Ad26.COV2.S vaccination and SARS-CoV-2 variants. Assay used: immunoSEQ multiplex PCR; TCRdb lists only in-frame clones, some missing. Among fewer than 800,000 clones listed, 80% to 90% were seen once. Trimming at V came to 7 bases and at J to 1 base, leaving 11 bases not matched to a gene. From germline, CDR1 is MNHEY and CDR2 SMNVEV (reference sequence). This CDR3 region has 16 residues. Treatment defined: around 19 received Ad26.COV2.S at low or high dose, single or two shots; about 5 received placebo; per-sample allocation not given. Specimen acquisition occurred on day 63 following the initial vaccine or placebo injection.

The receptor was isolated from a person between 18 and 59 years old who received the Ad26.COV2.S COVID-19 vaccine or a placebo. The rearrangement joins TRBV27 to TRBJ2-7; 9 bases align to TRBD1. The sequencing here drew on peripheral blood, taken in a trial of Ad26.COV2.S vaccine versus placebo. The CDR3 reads CASKSKPGQGSYEQYF. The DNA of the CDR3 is TGTGCCAGCAAGAGTAAACCGGGACAGGGATCCTACGAGCAGTACTTC.